There are many counts of the clone carrying this T cell receptor (beta chain). Antigen specificity is unknown. The investigators amplified TCR beta CDR3 regions from RNA transcripts. HTBI primers were used for first-round RT-PCR of the TCR CDR3. One entry per CDR3 protein, called by TCRdb with MiXCR from the multiplex PCR reads. The sample holds fewer than 350,000 distinct CDR3 sequences; 15% to 20% are singletons and the top ten take around 15%. Inclusion characteristics of ophthalmopathy patients comprised a Clinical Activity Score of at least 3, a NOSPECS grade of at least 4, and duration under 3 months. Germline values: CDR1 LNHDA, CDR2 SQIVND (reference sequence). V lost 4 bases and J 8 bases, leaving 11 bases between the germline ends. The CDR3 contains 12 residues. The data stem from a study of T cells in Graves' hyperthyroidism and ophthalmopathy. Points from the study as a whole: A median around six months before onset, the model predicted ophthalmopathy.

The rearrangement links TRBV19 to TRBJ1-2; D gene ambiguous. Sequencing was carried out using blood. This receptor was taken from a woman in her thirties or forties with Graves' ophthalmopathy. The CDR3 loop reads CASSTRERGYTF. The CDR3 region has the DNA TGTGCCAGTAGTACGAGGGAGAGAGGCTACACCTTC.